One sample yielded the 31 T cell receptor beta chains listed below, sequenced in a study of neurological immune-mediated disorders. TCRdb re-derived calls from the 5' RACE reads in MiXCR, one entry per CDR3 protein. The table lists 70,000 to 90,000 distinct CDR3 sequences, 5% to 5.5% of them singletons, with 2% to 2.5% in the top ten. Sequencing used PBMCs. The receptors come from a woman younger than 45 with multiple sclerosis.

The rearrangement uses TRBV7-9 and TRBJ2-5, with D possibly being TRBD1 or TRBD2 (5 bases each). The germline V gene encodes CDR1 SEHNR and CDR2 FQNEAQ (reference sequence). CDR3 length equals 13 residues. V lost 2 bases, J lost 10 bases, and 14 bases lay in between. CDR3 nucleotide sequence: TGTGCCAGCAGCTTACCGGGGAGACAGAACCAGTACTTC. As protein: CASSLPGRQNQYF. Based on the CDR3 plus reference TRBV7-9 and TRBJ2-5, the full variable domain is DTGVSQNPRHKITKRGQNVTFRCDPISEHNRLYWYRQTLGQGPEFLTYFQNEAQLEKSRLLSDRFSAERPKGSFSTLEIQRTEQGDSAMYLCASSLPGRQNQYFGPGTRLLVL.

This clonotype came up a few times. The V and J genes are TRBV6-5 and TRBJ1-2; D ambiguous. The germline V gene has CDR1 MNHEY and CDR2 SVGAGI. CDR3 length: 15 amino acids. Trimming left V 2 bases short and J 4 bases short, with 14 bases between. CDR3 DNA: TGTGCCAGCAGTTACCTAGGGTCAAGACTCTATGGCTACACCTTC. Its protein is CASSYLGSRLYGYTF.

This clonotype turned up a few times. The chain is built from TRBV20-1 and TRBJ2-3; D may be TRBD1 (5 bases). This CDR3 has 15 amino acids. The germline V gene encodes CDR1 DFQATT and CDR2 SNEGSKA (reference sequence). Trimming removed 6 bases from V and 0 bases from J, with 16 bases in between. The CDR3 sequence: CSAPSDSLSTDTQYF. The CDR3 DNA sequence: TGCAGTGCACCGAGCGACAGCCTTAGCACAGATACGCAGTATTTT.

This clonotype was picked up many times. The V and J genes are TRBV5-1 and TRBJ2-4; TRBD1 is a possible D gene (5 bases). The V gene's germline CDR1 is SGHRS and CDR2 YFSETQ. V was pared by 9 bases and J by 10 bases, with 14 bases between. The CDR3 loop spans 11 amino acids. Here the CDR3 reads CAIGKPGIQYF. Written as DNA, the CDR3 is TGCGCCATAGGAAAACCAGGGATTCAGTACTTC. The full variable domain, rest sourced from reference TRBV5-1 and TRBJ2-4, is KAGVTQTPRYLIKTRGQQVTLSCSPISGHRSVSWYQQTPGQGLQFLFEYFSETQRNKGNFPGRFSGRQFSNSRSEMNVSTLELGDSALYLCAIGKPGIQYFGAGTRLSVL.

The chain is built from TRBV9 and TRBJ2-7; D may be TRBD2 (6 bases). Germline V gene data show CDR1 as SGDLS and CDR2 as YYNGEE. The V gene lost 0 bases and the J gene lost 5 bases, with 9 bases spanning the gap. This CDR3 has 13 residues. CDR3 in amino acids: CASSVGGDHEQYV. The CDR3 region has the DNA TGTGCCAGCAGCGTAGGGGGGGACCACGAGCAGTACGTC.

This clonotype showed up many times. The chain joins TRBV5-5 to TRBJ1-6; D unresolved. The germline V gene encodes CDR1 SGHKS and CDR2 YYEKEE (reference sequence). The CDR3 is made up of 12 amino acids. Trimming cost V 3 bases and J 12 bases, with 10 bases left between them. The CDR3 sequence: CASSSLTEPLHF. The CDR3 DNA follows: TGTGCCAGCAGCTCCCTGACTGAACCCCTCCACTTT. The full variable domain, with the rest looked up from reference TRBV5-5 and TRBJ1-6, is DAGVTQSPTHLIKTRGQQVTLRCSPISGHKSVSWYQQVLGQGPQFIFQYYEKEERGRGNFPDRFSARQFPNYSSELNVNALLLGDSALYLCASSSLTEPLHFGNGTRLTVT.

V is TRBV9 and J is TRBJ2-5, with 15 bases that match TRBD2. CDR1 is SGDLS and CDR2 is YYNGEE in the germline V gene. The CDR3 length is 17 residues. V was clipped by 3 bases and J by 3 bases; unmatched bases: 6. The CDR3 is CASSAGLAGGRKETQYF. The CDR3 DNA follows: TGTGCCAGCAGCGCCGGACTAGCGGGGGGGAGGAAAGAGACCCAGTACTTC.

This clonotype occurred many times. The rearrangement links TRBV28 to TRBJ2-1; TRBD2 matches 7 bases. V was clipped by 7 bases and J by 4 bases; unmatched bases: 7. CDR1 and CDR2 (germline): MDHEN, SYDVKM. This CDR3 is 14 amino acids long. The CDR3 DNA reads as TGTGCCAGCACCCCTTGGGAGGGATACAATGAGCAGTTCTTC. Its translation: CASTPWEGYNEQFF.

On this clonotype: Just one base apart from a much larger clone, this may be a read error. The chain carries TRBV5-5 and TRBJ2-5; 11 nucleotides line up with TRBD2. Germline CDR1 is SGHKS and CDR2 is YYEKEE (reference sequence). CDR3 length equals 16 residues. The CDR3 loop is CVSSLAASGGQETQYF. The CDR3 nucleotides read TGTGTCAGCAGCTTGGCCGCTAGCGGGGGGCAAGAGACCCAGTACTTC. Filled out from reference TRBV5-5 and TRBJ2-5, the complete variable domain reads DAGVTQSPTHLIKTRGQQVTLRCSPISGHKSVSWYQQVLGQGPQFIFQYYEKEERGRGNFPDRFSARQFPNYSSELNVNALLLGDSALYLCVSSLAASGGQETQYFGPGTRLLVL.

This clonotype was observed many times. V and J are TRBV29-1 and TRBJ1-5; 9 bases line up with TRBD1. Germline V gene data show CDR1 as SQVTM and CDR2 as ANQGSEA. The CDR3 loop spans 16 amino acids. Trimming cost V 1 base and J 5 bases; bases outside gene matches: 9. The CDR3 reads CSVEVTGGGIYQPQHF. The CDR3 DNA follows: TGCAGCGTTGAAGTTACAGGGGGCGGTATTTATCAGCCCCAGCATTTT.

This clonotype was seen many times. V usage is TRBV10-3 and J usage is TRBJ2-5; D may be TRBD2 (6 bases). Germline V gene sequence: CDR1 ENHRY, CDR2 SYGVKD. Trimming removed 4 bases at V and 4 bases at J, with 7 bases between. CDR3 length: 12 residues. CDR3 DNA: TGTGCCATCAGTGGGGGAGGAGAGACCCAGTACTTC. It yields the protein CAISGGGETQYF.

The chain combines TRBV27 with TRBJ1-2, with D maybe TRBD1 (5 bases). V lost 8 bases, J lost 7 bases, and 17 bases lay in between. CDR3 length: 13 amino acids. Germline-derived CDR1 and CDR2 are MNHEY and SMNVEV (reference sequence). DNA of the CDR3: TGTGCCAGCGGTCAGCAATGGGGACGTGGCTACACCTTC. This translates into CASGQQWGRGYTF.

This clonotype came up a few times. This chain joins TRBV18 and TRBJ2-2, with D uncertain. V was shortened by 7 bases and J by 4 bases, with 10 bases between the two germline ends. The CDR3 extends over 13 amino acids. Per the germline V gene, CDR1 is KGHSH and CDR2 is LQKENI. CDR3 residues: CASCPTVTGELFF. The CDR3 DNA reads TGTGCCAGCTGCCCGACGGTCACCGGGGAGCTGTTTTTT.

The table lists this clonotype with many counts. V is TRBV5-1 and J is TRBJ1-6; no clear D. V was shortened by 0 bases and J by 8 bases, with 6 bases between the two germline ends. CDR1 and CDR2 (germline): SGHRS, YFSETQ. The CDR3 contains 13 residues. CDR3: CASSLDPDSPLHF. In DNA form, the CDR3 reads TGCGCCAGCAGCTTGGACCCGGATTCACCCCTCCACTTT.

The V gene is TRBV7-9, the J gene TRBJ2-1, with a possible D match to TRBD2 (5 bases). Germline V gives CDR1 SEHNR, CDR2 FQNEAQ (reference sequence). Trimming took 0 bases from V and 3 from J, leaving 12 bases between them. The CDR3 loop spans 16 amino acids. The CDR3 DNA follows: TGTGCCAGCAGCTTAGCGACGGGGTACGACTACAATGAGCAGTTCTTC. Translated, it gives CASSLATGYDYNEQFF.

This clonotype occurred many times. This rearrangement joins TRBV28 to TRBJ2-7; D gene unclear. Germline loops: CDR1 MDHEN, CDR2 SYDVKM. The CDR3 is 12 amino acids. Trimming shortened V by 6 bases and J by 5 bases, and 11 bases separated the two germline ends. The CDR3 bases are TGTGCCAGCAGCCCGATGGGAAACGAGCAGTACTTC. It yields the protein CASSPMGNEQYF.

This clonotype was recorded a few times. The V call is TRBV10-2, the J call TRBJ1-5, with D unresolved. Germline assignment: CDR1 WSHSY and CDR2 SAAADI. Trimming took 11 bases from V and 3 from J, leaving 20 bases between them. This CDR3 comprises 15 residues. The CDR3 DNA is TGCGCCTCAGCGGTAGCAGGACCTTTCAATCAGCCCCAGCATTTT. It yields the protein CASAVAGPFNQPQHF.

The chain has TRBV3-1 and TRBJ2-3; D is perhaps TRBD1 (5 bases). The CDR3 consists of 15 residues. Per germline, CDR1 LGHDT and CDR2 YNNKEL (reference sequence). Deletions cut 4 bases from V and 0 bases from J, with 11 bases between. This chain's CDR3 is CASSPTGTSTDTQYF. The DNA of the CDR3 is TGTGCCAGCAGCCCCACAGGAACTAGCACAGATACGCAGTATTTT.

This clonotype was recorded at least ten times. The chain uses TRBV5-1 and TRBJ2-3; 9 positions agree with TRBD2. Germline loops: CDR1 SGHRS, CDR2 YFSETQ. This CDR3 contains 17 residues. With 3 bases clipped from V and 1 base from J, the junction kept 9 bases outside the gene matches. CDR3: CASSSPGLARRTDTQYF. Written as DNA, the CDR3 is TGCGCCAGCAGCTCACCAGGACTAGCGCGCCGCACAGATACGCAGTATTTT.

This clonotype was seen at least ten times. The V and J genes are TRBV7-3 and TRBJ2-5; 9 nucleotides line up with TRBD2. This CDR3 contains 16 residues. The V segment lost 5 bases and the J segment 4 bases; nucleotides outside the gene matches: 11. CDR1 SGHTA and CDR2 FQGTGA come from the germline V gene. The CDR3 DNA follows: TGTGCCAGCAGCAGTAGCGGGGGAGGTGCTCGAGAGACCCAGTACTTC. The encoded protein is CASSSSGGGARETQYF.

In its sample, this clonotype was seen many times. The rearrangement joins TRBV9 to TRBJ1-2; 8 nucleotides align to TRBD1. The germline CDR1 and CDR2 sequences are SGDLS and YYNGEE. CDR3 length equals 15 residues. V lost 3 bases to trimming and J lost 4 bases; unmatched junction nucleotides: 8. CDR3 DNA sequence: TGTGCCAGCAGCGCATCGGACAGGGTGGGCTATGGCTACACCTTC. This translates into CASSASDRVGYGYTF.

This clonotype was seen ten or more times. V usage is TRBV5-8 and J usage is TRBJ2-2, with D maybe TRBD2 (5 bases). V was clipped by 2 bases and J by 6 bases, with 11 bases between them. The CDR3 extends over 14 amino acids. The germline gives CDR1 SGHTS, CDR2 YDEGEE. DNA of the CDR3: TGTGCCAGCAGCTTAAGAGGGATCCCCGGGGAGCTGTTTTTT. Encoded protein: CASSLRGIPGELFF.

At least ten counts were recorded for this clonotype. For the CDR3, the DNA is TGTGCCAGCAAGGGCGGGAGAAAAGGAGAGACCCAGTACTTC. This sequence encodes CASKGGRKGETQYF. The rearrangement uses TRBV6-1 and TRBJ2-5; TRBD2 agrees at 7 bases. CDR3 length: 14 amino acids. V shed 7 bases and J 4 bases; nucleotides not matched to a gene: 9. The germline gives CDR1 MNHNS, CDR2 SASEGT.

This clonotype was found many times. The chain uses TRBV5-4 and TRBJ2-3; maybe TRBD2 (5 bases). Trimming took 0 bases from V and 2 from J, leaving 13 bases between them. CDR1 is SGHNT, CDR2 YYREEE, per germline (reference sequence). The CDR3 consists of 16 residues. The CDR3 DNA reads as TGTGCCAGCAGCTTGGGAGGATCAGGACTCACAGATACGCAGTATTTT. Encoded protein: CASSLGGSGLTDTQYF.

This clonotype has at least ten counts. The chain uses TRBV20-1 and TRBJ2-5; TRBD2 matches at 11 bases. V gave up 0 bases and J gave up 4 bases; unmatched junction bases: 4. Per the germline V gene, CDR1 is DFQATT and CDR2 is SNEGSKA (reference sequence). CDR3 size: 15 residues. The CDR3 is CSARDRSGGAETQYF. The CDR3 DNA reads TGCAGTGCTAGAGATCGTAGCGGGGGGGCAGAGACCCAGTACTTC.

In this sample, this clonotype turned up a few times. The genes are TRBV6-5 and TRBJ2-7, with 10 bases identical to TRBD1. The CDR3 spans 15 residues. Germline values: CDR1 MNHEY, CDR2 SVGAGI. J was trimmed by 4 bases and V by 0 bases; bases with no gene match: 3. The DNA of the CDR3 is TGTGCCAGCAGTTACTCGGGACAGGGGAGTTACGAGCAGTACTTC. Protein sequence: CASSYSGQGSYEQYF.

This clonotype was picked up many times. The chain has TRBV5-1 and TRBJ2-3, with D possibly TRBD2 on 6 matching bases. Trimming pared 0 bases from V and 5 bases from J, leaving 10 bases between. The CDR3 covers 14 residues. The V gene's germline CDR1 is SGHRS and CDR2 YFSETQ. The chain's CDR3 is CASSLELARDTQYF. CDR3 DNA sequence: TGCGCCAGCAGCTTGGAACTAGCAAGAGATACGCAGTATTTT.

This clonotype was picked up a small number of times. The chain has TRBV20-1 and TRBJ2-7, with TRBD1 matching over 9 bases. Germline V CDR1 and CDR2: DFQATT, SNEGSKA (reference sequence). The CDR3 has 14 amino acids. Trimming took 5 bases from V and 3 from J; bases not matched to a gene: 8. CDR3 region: CSALRDRDGYEQYF. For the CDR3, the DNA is TGCAGTGCTCTCCGGGACAGGGACGGCTACGAGCAGTACTTC.

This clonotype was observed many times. The CDR3 region has the DNA TGTGCCAGCAGCCGCCCAAGGACAGTCGAGCAGTACTTC. Translating it yields CASSRPRTVEQYF. J is TRBJ2-7 and V is TRBV7-9, with TRBD1 as a possible D gene (6 bases). Trimming left V 5 bases short and J 6 bases short, with 14 bases between. In germline, CDR1 is SEHNR, CDR2 FQNEAQ (reference sequence). The CDR3 is 13 residues long.

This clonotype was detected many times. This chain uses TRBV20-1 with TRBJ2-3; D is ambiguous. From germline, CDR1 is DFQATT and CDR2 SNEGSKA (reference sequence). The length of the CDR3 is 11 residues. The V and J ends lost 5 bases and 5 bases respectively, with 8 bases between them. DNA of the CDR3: TGCAGTGCTCTAAAAAAAGATACGCAGTATTTT. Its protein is CSALKKDTQYF.

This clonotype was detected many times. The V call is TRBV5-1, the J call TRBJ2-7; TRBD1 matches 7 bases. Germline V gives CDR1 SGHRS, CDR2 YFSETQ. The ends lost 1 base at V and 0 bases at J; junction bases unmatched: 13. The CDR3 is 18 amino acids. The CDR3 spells CASSLRDRDSKGSYEQYF. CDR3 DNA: TGCGCCAGCAGCTTGCGAGACAGGGATTCAAAGGGCTCCTACGAGCAGTACTTC. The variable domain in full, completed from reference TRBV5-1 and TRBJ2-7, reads KAGVTQTPRYLIKTRGQQVTLSCSPISGHRSVSWYQQTPGQGLQFLFEYFSETQRNKGNFPGRFSGRQFSNSRSEMNVSTLELGDSALYLCASSLRDRDSKGSYEQYFGPGTRLTVT.